This T cell receptor beta chain was recovered during a study of PD-1 blockade in classical Hodgkin lymphoma. Using immunoSEQ multiplex PCR, the repertoire was profiled, and TCRdb retains in-frame clones only, with some absent. The sample yields more than 30,000 clones, less than 85% seen once. Patients all relapsed after autologous stem cell transplantation, and there was variation in brentuximab vedotin exposure. Trimming left V 4 bases short and J 4 bases short, with 12 bases between. CDR3 size: 14 residues. Germline CDR1 SGHRS, CDR2 YFSETQ. The chain has TRBV5-1 and TRBJ2-1; D uncertain. The origin of this receptor is a human donor with classical Hodgkin lymphoma. The input for sequencing was peripheral blood mononuclear cells (PBMCs), taken before the second cycle of nivolumab. The CDR3 region has the DNA TGCGCCAGCAGCCCATCAGTGGGGTACAATGAGCAGTTCTTC. It encodes CASSPSVGYNEQFF.